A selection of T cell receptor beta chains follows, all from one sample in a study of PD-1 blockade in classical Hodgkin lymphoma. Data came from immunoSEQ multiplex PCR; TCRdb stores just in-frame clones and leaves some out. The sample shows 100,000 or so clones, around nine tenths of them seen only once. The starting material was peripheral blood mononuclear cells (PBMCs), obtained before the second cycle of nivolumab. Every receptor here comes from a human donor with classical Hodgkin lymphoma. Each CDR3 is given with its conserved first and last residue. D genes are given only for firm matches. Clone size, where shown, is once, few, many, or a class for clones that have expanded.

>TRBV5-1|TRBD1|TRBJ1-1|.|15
CASSWGDRGVTEAFF
TGCGCCAGCAGCTGGGGGGACAGGGGCGTTACTGAAGCTTTCTTT
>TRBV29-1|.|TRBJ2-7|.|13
CSVPKGDSYEQYF
TGCAGCGTTCCTAAAGGGGACTCCTACGAGCAGTACTTC
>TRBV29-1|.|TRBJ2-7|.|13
CSVGQTGAVEQYF
TGCAGCGTTGGACAAACCGGGGCAGTCGAGCAGTACTTC
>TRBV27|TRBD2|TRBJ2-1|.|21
CASSFWVRGGKRGSSYNEQFF
TGTGCCAGCAGTTTTTGGGTGCGGGGAGGGAAGCGGGGAAGCTCCTACAATGAGCAGTTCTTC
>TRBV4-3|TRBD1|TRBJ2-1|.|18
CASSQDQRQQGADNEQFF
TGCGCCAGCAGCCAAGATCAGCGGCAACAGGGGGCCGACAATGAGCAGTTCTTC
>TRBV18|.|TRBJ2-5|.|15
CASSPFGTVQETQYF
TGTGCCAGCTCCCCCTTCGGTACCGTCCAAGAGACCCAGTACTTC
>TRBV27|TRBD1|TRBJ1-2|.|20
CASSLSRVRADRGVGYGYTF
TGTGCCAGCAGTTTATCCCGAGTCAGGGCGGACAGGGGGGTCGGCTATGGCTACACCTTC
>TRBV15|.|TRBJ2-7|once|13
CATSRAEAHGQYF
TGTGCCACCAGCAGGGCTGAGGCCCATGGGCAGTACTTC
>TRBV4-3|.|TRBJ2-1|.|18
CASSQGGRAGASYNEQFF
TGCGCCAGCAGCCAAGGGGGGAGGGCAGGGGCCTCCTACAATGAGCAGTTCTTC
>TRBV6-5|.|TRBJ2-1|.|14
CASSSPDANNEQFF
TGTGCCAGCAGTAGTCCGGACGCAAACAATGAGCAGTTCTTC
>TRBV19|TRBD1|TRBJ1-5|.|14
CASNPGQGEGPQHF
TGTGCCAGTAATCCGGGACAGGGGGAAGGGCCCCAGCATTTT
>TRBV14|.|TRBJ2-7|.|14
CASSQDPSSYEQYF
TGTGCCAGCAGCCAAGACCCCAGCAGCTACGAGCAGTACTTC
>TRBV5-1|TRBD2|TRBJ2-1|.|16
CASSLGPRAGVGEQFF
TGCGCCAGCAGCTTGGGTCCCCGAGCGGGGGTGGGGGAGCAGTTCTTC
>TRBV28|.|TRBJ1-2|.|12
CASTQGPYGYTF
TGTGCCAGCACGCAGGGGCCCTATGGCTACACCTTC
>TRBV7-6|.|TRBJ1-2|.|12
CASSPQGPGYTF
TGTGCCAGCAGCCCCCAGGGCCCTGGCTACACCTTC
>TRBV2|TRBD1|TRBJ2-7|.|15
CASSEMDRDWVEQYF
TGTGCCAGCAGTGAAATGGACAGGGACTGGGTTGAGCAGTACTTC
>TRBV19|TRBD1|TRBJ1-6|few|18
CASSGPGQVGGYNSPLHF
TGTGCCAGTAGTGGACCGGGACAGGTAGGGGGCTATAATTCACCCCTCCACTTT
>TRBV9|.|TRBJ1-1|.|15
CASSVLGQENTEAFF
TGTGCCAGCAGCGTACTGGGGCAGGAGAACACTGAAGCTTTCTTT
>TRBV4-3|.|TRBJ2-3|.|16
CASSQDGRGLADTQYF
TGCGCCAGCAGCCAAGATGGGAGGGGGCTGGCAGATACGCAGTATTTT
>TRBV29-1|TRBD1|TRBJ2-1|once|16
CSVDLTGTVGYNEQFF
TGCAGCGTTGATCTTACCGGGACAGTGGGCTACAATGAGCAGTTCTTC
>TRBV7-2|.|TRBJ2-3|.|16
CASSPTSWGPGDTQYF
TGTGCCAGCAGCCCTACCTCTTGGGGTCCGGGGGATACGCAGTATTTT
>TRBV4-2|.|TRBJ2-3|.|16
CASSQDPPRPTDTQYF
TGTGCCAGCAGCCAAGATCCTCCGCGGCCCACAGATACGCAGTATTTT
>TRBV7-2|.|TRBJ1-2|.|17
CASSLLGQEVPDYGYTF
TGTGCCAGCAGCTTATTAGGGCAAGAAGTTCCTGACTATGGCTACACCTTC
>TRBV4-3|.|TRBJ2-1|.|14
CASSQDIMWDEQFF
TGCGCCAGCAGCCAAGATATCATGTGGGATGAGCAGTTCTTC
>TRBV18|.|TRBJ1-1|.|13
CASSDRPNTEAFF
TGTGCCAGCTCCGACAGACCGAACACTGAAGCTTTCTTT
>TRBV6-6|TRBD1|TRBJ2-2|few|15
CASSYSRDRAGELFF
TGTGCCAGCAGTTACTCCCGGGACAGGGCCGGGGAGCTGTTTTTT
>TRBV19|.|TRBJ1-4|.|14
CASGYVGLGEKLFF
TGTGCCAGTGGATACGTAGGTCTGGGGGAAAAACTGTTTTTT
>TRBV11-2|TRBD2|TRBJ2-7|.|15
CASSLGLAASYEQYF
TGTGCCAGCAGCTTAGGTCTAGCGGCCTCCTACGAGCAGTACTTC
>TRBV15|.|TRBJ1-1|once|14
CATSRERGFAEAFF
TGTGCCACCAGCAGAGAGCGGGGGTTTGCTGAAGCTTTCTTT
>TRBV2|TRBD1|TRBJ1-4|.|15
CASSGTGGLNEKLFF
TGTGCCAGCAGTGGGACAGGGGGCCTTAATGAAAAACTGTTTTTT
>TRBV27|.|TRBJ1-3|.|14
CASSLRGAGNTIYF
TGTGCCAGCAGTTTAAGAGGGGCTGGAAACACCATATATTTT
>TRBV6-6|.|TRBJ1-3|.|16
CASSRSSQDTGNTIYF
TGTGCCAGCAGCCGCTCCTCACAGGATACTGGAAACACCATATATTTT
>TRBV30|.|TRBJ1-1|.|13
CAWSVGGDTEAFF
TGTGCCTGGAGTGTGGGTGGGGACACTGAAGCTTTCTTT
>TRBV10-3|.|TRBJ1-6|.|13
CAIKGLGASPLHF
TGTGCCATCAAAGGGCTGGGGGCATCACCCCTCCACTTT
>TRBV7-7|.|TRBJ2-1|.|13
CASSRSGTTAAFF
TGTGCCAGCAGCCGGTCCGGGACAACGGCCGCGTTCTTC
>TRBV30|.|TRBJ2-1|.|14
CAWSVSGGRNEQFF
TGTGCCTGGAGTGTCTCGGGGGGCCGCAATGAGCAGTTCTTC
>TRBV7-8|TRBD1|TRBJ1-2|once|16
CASSLLLGTGDYGYTF
TGTGCCAGCAGCTTACTTTTAGGGACAGGGGACTATGGCTACACCTTC
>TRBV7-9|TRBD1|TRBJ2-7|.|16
CASSGGQGAIDYEQYF
TGTGCCAGCAGCGGAGGACAGGGGGCGATTGACTACGAGCAGTACTTC
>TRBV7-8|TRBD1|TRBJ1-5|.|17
CASTTSIQGPPNQPQHF
TGTGCCAGCACCACGAGTATACAGGGGCCCCCCAATCAGCCCCAGCATTTT
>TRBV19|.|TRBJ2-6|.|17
CASSMSGWGSGANVLTF
TGTGCCAGTAGTATGAGTGGGTGGGGCTCTGGGGCCAACGTCCTGACTTTC
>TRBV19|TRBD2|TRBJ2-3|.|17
CASSITPSGDLTDTQYF
TGTGCCAGTAGTATAACGCCTAGCGGGGATCTCACAGATACGCAGTATTTT
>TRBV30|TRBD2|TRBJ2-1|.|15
CAWSTPSGGRNEQFF
TGTGCCTGGAGTACCCCTAGCGGGGGGCGGAATGAGCAGTTCTTC
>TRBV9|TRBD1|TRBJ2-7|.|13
CASSSSTGGEQYF
TGTGCCAGCAGCTCAAGTACAGGGGGCGAGCAGTACTTC
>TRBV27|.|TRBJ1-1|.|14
CASSFMGRGTEAFF
TGTGCCAGCAGTTTTATGGGGCGCGGCACTGAAGCTTTCTTT
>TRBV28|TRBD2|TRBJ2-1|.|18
CASSFAELGTIGYNEQFF
TGTGCCAGCAGTTTCGCGGAGCTGGGGACTATAGGCTACAATGAGCAGTTCTTC
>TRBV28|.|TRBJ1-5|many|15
CASSPPALSNQPQHF
TGTGCCAGCAGCCCCCCGGCCCTTAGCAATCAGCCCCAGCATTTT
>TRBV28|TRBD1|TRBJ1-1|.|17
CASSYPHKTGGWTEAFF
TGTGCCAGCAGTTACCCCCATAAGACAGGGGGATGGACTGAAGCTTTCTTT
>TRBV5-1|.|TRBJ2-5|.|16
CASSSWRDSGQETQYF
TGCGCCAGCAGCTCGTGGCGGGACAGTGGCCAAGAGACCCAGTACTTC
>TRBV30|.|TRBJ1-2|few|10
CAWWGYGYTF
TGTGCCTGGTGGGGGTATGGCTACACCTTC
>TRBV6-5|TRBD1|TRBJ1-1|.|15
CASSWGQTRNTEAFF
TGTGCCAGCAGTTGGGGACAGACAAGGAACACTGAAGCTTTCTTT
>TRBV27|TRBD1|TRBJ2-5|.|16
CASTRLTGARQETQYF
TGTGCCAGCACCAGATTGACAGGGGCGCGCCAAGAGACCCAGTACTTC
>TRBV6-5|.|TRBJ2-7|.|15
CASRGYGLTLYEQYF
TGTGCCAGCAGGGGATACGGCCTTACCCTTTACGAGCAGTACTTC
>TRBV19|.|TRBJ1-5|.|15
CASSFGGYSNQPQHF
TGTGCCAGTAGTTTCGGGGGATATAGCAATCAGCCCCAGCATTTT
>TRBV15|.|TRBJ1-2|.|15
CATSRDRRVGDGYTF
TGTGCCACCAGCCGAGACAGGAGGGTAGGGGATGGCTACACCTTC